The source of this TCR beta chain is a study of T-cell reconstitution after alpha-beta-depleted transplantation in children. TCRbeta library construction was performed incorporating unique molecular identifiers. One entry per CDR3 protein, called by TCRdb with MiXCR from the PCR reads. The table records 200,000 to 300,000 distinct CDR3 sequences, about 12% of them present only once. This clonotype was seen a few times. Trimming cost V 6 bases and J 1 base, with 12 bases left between them. Germline V gene lookup returns CDR1 MNHNS and CDR2 SASEGT. This CDR3 is built from 14 residues. The sequences come from PBMCs from the stem cell graft donor, collected from the stem cell graft. The chain carries TRBV6-1 and TRBJ1-1; D possibly corresponds to TRBD1 (6 bases). The TCR originated in a human donor who donated a stem cell graft to a child with acute lymphoblastic leukemia. CDR3 residues: CASRDGQPNTEAFF. The CDR3 DNA reads TGTGCCAGCAGAGACGGACAGCCGAACACTGAAGCTTTCTTT.